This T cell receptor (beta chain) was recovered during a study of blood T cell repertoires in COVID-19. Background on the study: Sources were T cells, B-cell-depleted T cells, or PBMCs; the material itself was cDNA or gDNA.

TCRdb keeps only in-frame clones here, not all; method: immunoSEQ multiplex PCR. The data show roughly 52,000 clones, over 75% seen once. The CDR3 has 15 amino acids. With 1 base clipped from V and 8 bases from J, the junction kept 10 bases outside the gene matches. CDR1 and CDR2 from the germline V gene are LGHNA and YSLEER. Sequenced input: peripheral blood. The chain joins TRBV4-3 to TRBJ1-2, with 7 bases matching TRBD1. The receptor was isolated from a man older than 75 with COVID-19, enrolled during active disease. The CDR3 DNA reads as TGCGCCAGCAGCCAAGCCCCACCCGGGACAGCCGGCTACACCTTC. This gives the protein CASSQAPPGTAGYTF.